The 11 T cell receptor beta chains below come from one sample, sequenced in a study of T cell responses to AZD1222 COVID-19 vaccine. Profiling relied on immunoSEQ multiplex PCR, and the TCRdb table lists in-frame clones only, not all of them. The sample records roughly 150,000 clones, less than 90% being singletons. Specimen: peripheral blood, collected after recovery from COVID-19. These receptors originate from an adult who had recovered from COVID-19.

The chain links TRBV28 to TRBJ2-1; 15 positions match TRBD2. The CDR3 sequence is 15 residues long. Germline loops: CDR1 MDHEN, CDR2 SYDVKM. V was clipped by 3 bases and J by 10 bases; unmatched bases: 4. The CDR3 bases are TGTGCCAGCAGTTTCGGGACTAGCGGGAGGAGGGAGCAGTTCTTC. Protein: CASSFGTSGRREQFF.

A single count supports this clone. This chain uses TRBV5-6 with TRBJ1-2; 7 nucleotides line up with TRBD1. The germline gives CDR1 SGHDT, CDR2 YYEEEE. The CDR3 runs 13 residues. The trim removed 5 bases at V and 8 bases at J, leaving 9 bases unmatched. The CDR3 reads CASSPQGSGGYTF. CDR3 DNA: TGTGCCAGCAGTCCACAGGGGTCTGGGGGCTACACCTTC.

The chain carries TRBV28 and TRBJ1-2; D possibly corresponds to TRBD1 (5 bases). CDR1 is MDHEN and CDR2 is SYDVKM in the germline V gene. CDR3 length: 16 amino acids. V was shortened by 6 bases and J by 8 bases, with 25 bases between the two germline ends. CDR3 protein: CASSPPGGGWSWGYTF. CDR3 in DNA: TGTGCCAGCAGCCCTCCCGGGGGGGGATGGTCGTGGGGCTACACCTTC.

This chain links TRBV6-5 with TRBJ2-3, with D possibly TRBD1 on 5 matching bases. The CDR3 runs 15 residues. V lost 6 bases, J lost 3 bases, and 16 bases lay in between. Germline V gene sequence: CDR1 MNHEY, CDR2 SVGAGI. CDR3 amino acids: CASRDTGFGTDTQYF. CDR3 sequence (DNA): TGTGCCAGCAGGGATACAGGATTCGGAACAGATACGCAGTATTTT.

The genes are TRBV29-1 and TRBJ1-4; a weak D match, TRBD1 (5 bases). V shed 4 bases and J shed 6 bases, with 12 bases lying between them. Looked up from germline, CDR1 is SQVTM and CDR2 is ANQGSEA. The CDR3 is 13 amino acids. The CDR3 reads CSVGGARDEKLFF. CDR3 DNA: TGCAGCGTTGGAGGGGCGCGGGATGAAAAACTGTTTTTT.

The V gene is TRBV7-2, the J gene TRBJ1-2; 8 bases align to TRBD1. Germline V gene data show CDR1 as SGHTA and CDR2 as FQGNSA. This CDR3 is 13 amino acids long. The ends lost 6 bases at V and 4 bases at J; junction bases unmatched: 4. The CDR3 here is CASSPQGGYGYTF. DNA for the CDR3: TGTGCCAGCAGTCCACAGGGGGGCTATGGCTACACCTTC. Full variable domain (rest looked up from reference TRBV7-2 and TRBJ1-2): GAGVSQSPSNKVTEKGKDVELRCDPISGHTALYWYRQSLGQGLEFLIYFQGNSAPDKSGLPSDRFSAERTGGSVSTLTIQRTQQEDSAVYLCASSPQGGYGYTFGSGTRLTVV.

CDR3 loop: CASSHLSGITDTQYF. In DNA form, the CDR3 reads TGTGCCAGCAGTCACCTCTCCGGGATCACAGATACGCAGTATTTT. The rearrangement uses TRBV27 and TRBJ2-3; TRBD2 might be the D (5 bases). Trimming took off 5 bases at V and 2 bases at J, with 14 bases between the two ends. The CDR3 runs 15 residues. The V gene's germline CDR1 is MNHEY and CDR2 SMNVEV (reference sequence).

This rearrangement joins TRBV28 to TRBJ2-7, with D tentatively TRBD2 (5 bases). Trimming stripped 8 bases from V and 1 base from J, with 9 bases between. The germline CDR1 and CDR2 sequences are MDHEN and SYDVKM. This CDR3 comprises 12 residues. CDR3: CASEGSSYEQYF. CDR3 DNA: TGTGCCAGCGAGGGCAGTTCCTACGAGCAGTACTTC.

The chain uses TRBV28 and TRBJ2-3, with 8 nucleotides matching TRBD1. The CDR3 contains 16 residues. Trimming removed 6 bases from V and 1 base from J; junction bases left unmatched: 9. Germline CDR1 is MDHEN and CDR2 is SYDVKM. The CDR3 DNA reads TGTGCCAGCAGCAATTGGGGACAGGTACGCACAGATACGCAGTATTTT. This encodes CASSNWGQVRTDTQYF. Drawing the rest from reference TRBV28 and TRBJ2-3, the complete variable domain is DVKVTQSSRYLVKRTGEKVFLECVQDMDHENMFWYRQDPGLGLRLIYFSYDVKMKEKGDIPEGYSVSREKKERFSLILESASTNQTSMYLCASSNWGQVRTDTQYFGPGTRLTVL.

The chain joins TRBV5-4 to TRBJ2-5; perhaps TRBD2 as D (6 bases). V was pared by 1 base and J by 5 bases, with 15 bases between. The CDR3 sequence is 15 residues long. The germline V gene has CDR1 SGHNT and CDR2 YYREEE (reference sequence). CDR3 region: CASSLSTSPFETQYF. The CDR3 DNA follows: TGTGCCAGCAGCTTGTCAACTAGCCCGTTCGAGACCCAGTACTTC.

The chain couples TRBV4-1 to TRBJ1-1, with D possibly matching TRBD1 (5 bases). CDR1 and CDR2 from the germline V gene are MGHRA and YSYEKL. This CDR3 spans 15 amino acids. The V end lost 3 bases, the J end lost 5 bases, and 16 bases lay between the germline ends. The CDR3, as DNA: TGCGCCAGCAGCCAGGGGGGGATTGCAGTAACTGAAGCTTTCTTT. Amino acid sequence: CASSQGGIAVTEAFF.